The clone carrying this T cell receptor (beta chain) showed up many times. Per germline, CDR1 MNHEY and CDR2 SVGAGI. The CDR3 totals 16 residues. The ends were cut back, 2 bases at V and 8 bases at J, with 21 bases in the middle. This entry is derived from a study of CDR3 diversity in severe acne. TCRdb re-derived calls from the PCR reads in MiXCR, one entry per CDR3 protein. This sample has tens of thousands of distinct CDR3 sequences, with around 50% found just once. The source of this sequence is a male donor in good health, without acne. This rearrangement joins TRBV6-5 to TRBJ1-2; D is uncertain. The sample taken for sequencing was blood. The CDR3 reads CASSYNGPRGPGGYTF. In DNA, the CDR3 is TGTGCCAGCAGTTACAATGGTCCGAGAGGGCCCGGCGGCTACACCTTC.